The T cell receptor beta chain under discussion was sequenced for a study of cytomegalovirus exposure and HLA in healthy donors. The PCR made use of 60 Vbeta and 13 Jbeta primers. As processed by the authors: Later analysis identified approximately 88 million unique TCR beta chains, 8.5 million to 13 million shared. Measured with immunoSEQ multiplex PCR; TCRdb has only the in-frame clones, and not every one. That table supplies the V and J calls and clone size; D and trimming were determined from the DNA. The sample shows over 90,000 clones, around 81% of them seen only once. Germline V lookup: CDR1 PRHDT, CDR2 FYEKMQ (reference sequence). Trimming took off 3 bases at V and 11 bases at J, with 16 bases between the two ends. CDR3 length: 13 amino acids.

Sequencing input: PBMCs. This receptor was identified in a man aged 40-49 years in good health and CMV-seropositive. The genes are TRBV13 and TRBJ1-1; D ambiguous. CDR3 protein: CASSFGRGFVAFF. CDR3 in DNA: TGTGCCAGCAGCTTTGGCCGAGGGTTTGTGGCTTTCTTT.